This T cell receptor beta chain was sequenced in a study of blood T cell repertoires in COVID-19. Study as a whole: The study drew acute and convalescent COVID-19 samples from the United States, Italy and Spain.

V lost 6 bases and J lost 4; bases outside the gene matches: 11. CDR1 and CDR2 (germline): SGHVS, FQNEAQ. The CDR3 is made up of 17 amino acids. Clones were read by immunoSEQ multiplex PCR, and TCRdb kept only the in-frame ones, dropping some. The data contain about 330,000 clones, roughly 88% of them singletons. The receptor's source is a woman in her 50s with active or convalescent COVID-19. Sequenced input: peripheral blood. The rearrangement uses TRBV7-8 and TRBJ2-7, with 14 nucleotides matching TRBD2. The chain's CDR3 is CASSPGLAGEISYEQYF. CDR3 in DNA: TGTGCCAGCAGTCCGGGACTAGCGGGGGAGATTTCTTACGAGCAGTACTTC.